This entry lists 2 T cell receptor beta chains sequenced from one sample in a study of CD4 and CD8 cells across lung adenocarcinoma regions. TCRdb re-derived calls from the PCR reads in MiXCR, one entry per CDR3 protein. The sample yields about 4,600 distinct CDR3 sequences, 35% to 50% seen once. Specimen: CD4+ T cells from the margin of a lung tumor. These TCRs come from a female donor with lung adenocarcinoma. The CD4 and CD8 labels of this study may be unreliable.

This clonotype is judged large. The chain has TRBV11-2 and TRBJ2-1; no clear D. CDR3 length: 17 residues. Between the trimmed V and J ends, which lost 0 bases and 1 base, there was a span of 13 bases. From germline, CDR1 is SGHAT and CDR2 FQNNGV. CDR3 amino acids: CASSLDLLLGSYNEQFF. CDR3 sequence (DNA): TGTGCCAGCAGCTTAGATCTACTCCTTGGATCCTACAATGAGCAGTTCTTC. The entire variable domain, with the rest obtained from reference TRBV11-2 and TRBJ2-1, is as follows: EAGVAQSPRYKIIEKRQSVAFWCNPISGHATLYWYQQILGQGPKLLIQFQNNGVVDDSQLPKDRFSAERLKGVDSTLKIQPAKLEDSAVYLCASSLDLLLGSYNEQFFGPGTRLTVL.

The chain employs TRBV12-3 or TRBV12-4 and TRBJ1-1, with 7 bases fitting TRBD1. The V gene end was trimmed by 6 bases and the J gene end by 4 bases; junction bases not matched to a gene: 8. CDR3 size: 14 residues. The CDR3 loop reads CASRPTGVGTEAFF. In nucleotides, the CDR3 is TGTGCCAGCAGACCTACAGGGGTGGGCACTGAAGCTTTCTTT.